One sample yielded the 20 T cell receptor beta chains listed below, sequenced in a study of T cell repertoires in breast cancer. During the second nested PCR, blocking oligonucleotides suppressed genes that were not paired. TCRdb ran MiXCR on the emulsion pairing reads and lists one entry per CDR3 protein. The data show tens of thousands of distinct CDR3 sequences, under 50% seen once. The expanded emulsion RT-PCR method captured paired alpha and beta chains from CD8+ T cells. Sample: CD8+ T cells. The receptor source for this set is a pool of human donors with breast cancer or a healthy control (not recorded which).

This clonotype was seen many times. CDR3 coding DNA: TGCAGTGCTAGAAACCCAGGGGGGGGAAGGGTATACAATGAGCAGTTCTTC. Encoded protein: CSARNPGGGRVYNEQFF. V is TRBV20-1 and J is TRBJ2-1, with D perhaps matching TRBD1 or TRBD2 (7 bases each). This CDR3 region has 17 residues. Trimming took off 2 bases at V and 4 bases at J, with 21 bases between the two ends. The germline V gene encodes CDR1 DFQATT and CDR2 SNEGSKA (reference sequence).

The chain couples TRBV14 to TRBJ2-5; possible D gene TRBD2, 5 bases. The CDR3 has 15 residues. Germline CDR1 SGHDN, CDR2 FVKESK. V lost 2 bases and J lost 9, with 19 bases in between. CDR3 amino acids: CASSQLGIIPGAQYF. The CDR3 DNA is TGTGCCAGCAGCCAATTAGGTATAATCCCCGGGGCCCAGTACTTC.

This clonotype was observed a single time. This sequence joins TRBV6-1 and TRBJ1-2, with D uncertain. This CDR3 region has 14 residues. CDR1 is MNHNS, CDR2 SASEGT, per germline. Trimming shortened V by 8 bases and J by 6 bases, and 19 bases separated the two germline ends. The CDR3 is CASSRPAMDDGYTF. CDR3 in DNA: TGTGCCAGCTCCCGGCCAGCTATGGATGATGGCTACACCTTC.

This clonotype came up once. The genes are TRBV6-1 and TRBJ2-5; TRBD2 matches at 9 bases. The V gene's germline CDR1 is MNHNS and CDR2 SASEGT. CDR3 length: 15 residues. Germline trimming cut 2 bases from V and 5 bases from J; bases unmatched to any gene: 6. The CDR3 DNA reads TGTGCCAGCAGTGAAATGGCGGGGGGGGCGGAGACCCAGTACTTC. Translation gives CASSEMAGGAETQYF.

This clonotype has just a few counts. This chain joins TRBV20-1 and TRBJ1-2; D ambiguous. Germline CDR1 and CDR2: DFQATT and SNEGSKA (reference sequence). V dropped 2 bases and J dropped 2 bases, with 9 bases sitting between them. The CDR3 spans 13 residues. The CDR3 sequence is CSARPYTNYGYTF. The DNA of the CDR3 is TGCAGTGCTAGACCGTACACCAACTATGGCTACACCTTC.

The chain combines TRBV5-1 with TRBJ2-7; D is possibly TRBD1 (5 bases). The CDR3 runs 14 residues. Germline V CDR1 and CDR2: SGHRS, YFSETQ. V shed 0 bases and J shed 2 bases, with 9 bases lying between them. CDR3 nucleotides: TGCGCCAGCAGCTTGGAGGGGATTACCTACGAGCAGTACTTC. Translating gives CASSLEGITYEQYF.

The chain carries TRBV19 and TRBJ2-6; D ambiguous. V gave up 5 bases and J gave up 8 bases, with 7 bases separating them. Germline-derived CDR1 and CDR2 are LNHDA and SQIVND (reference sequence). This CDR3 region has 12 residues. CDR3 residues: CASSVLSNVLTF. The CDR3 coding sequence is TGTGCCAGTAGTGTTCTTTCCAACGTCCTGACTTTC.

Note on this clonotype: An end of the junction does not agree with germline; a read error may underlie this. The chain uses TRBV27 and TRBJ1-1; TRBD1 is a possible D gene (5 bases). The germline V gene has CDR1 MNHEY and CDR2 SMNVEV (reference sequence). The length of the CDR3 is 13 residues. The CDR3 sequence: CASSFSEGSRALF. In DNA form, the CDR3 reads TGTGCCAGCAGTTTTTCCGAGGGGAGCCGGGCTCTCTTT.

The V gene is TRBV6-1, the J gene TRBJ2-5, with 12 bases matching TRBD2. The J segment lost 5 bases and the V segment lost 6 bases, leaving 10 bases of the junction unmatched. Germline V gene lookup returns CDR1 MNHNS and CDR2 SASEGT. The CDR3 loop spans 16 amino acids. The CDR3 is CASSLSSGGAWETQYF. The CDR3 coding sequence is TGTGCCAGCAGCCTTTCTAGCGGGGGGGCCTGGGAGACCCAGTACTTC.

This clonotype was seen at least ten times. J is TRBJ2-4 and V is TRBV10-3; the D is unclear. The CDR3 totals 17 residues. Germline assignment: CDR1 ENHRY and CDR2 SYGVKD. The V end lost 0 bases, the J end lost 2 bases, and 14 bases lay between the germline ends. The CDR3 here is CAISESGPSQPKNIQYF. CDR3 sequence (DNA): TGTGCCATCAGTGAGTCTGGGCCGAGCCAACCCAAAAACATTCAGTACTTC.

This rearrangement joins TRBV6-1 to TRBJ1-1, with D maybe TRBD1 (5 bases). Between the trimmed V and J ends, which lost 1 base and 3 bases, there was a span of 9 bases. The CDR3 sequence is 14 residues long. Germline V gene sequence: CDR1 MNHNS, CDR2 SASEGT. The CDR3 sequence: CASSEVTAYTEAFF. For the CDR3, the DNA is TGTGCCAGCAGTGAAGTGACAGCATACACTGAAGCTTTCTTT.

The CDR3 bases are TGTGCCAGCAGCCAACTCCGTACGAAAACTGAAGCTTTCTTT. Amino acid sequence: CASSQLRTKTEAFF. V and J are TRBV7-9 and TRBJ1-1; D gene ambiguous. V lost 5 bases to trimming and J lost 5 bases, with 15 bases between them. Germline V gives CDR1 SEHNR, CDR2 FQNEAQ (reference sequence). CDR3 length equals 14 residues.

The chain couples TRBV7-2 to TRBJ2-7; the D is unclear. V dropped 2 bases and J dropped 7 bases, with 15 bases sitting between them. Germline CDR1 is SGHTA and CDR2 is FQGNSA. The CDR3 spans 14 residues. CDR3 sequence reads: CASSLRSLDGEQYF. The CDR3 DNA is TGTGCCAGCAGCTTAAGGTCCCTCGATGGGGAGCAGTACTTC.

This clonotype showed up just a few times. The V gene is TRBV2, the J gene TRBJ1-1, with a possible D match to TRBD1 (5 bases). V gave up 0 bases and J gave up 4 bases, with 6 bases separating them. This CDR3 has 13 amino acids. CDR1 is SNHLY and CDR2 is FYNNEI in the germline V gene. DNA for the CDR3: TGTGCCAGCAGTGAAGCCAGGGCCACTGAAGCTTTCTTT. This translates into CASSEARATEAFF. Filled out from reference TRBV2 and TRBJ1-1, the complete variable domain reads EPEVTQTPSHQVTQMGQEVILRCVPISNHLYFYWYRQILGQKVEFLVSFYNNEISEKSEIFDDQFSVERPDGSNFTLKIRSTKLEDSAMYFCASSEARATEAFFGQGTRLTVV.

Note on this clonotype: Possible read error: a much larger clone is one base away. The CDR3 here is CATSWDFGNNEQFF. The DNA of the CDR3 is TGTGCCACCAGCTGGGACTTCGGTAACAATGAGCAGTTCTTC. This chain links TRBV15 with TRBJ2-1; the D gene is possibly TRBD2 (6 bases). V dropped 5 bases and J dropped 5 bases, with 13 bases sitting between them. Germline V gives CDR1 LNHNV, CDR2 YYDKDF (reference sequence). CDR3 length equals 14 residues. The whole variable domain, remainder taken from reference TRBV15 and TRBJ2-1, is DAMVIQNPRYQVTQFGKPVTLSCSQTLNHNVMYWYQQKSSQAPKLLFHYYDKDFNNEADTPDNFQSRRPNTSFCFLDIRSPGLGDTAMYLCATSWDFGNNEQFFGPGTRLTVL.

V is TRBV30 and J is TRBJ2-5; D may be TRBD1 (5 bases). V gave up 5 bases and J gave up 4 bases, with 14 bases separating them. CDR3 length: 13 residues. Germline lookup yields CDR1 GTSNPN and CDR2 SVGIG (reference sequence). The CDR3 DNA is TGTGCCTGGGGGTCAGGGTGGAGAGAGACCCAGTACTTC. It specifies CAWGSGWRETQYF.

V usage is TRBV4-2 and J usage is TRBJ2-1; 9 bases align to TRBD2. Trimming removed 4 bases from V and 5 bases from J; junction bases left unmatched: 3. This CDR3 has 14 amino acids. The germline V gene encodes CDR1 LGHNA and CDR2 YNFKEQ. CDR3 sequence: CASSLGTSNNEQFF. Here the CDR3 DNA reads TGTGCCAGCAGCCTGGGGACTAGCAACAATGAGCAGTTCTTC.

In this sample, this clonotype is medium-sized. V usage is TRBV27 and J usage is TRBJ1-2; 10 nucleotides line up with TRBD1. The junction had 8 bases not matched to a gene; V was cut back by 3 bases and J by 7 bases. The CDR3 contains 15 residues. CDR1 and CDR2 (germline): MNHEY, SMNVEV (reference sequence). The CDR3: CASSLRLGDRGGYTF. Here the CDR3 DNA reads TGTGCCAGCAGTTTGCGGTTGGGGGACAGGGGTGGCTACACCTTC.

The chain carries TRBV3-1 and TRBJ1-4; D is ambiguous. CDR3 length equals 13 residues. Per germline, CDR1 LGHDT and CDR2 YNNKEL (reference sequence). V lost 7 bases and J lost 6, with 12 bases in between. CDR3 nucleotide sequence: TGTGCCAGCACCCCCGGGAAGGATGAAAAACTGTTTTTT. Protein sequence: CASTPGKDEKLFF. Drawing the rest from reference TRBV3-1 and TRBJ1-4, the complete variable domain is DTAVSQTPKYLVTQMGNDKSIKCEQNLGHDTMYWYKQDSKKFLKIMFSYNNKELIINETVPNRFSPKSPDKAHLNLHINSLELGDSAVYFCASTPGKDEKLFFGSGTQLSVL.

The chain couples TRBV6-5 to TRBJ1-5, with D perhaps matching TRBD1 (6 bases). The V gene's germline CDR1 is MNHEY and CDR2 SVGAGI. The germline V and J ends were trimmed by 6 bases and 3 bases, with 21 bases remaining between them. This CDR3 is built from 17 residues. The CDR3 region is CASSYMRKQGNNQPQHF. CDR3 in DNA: TGTGCCAGCAGCTATATGCGAAAACAGGGAAACAATCAGCCCCAGCATTTT.